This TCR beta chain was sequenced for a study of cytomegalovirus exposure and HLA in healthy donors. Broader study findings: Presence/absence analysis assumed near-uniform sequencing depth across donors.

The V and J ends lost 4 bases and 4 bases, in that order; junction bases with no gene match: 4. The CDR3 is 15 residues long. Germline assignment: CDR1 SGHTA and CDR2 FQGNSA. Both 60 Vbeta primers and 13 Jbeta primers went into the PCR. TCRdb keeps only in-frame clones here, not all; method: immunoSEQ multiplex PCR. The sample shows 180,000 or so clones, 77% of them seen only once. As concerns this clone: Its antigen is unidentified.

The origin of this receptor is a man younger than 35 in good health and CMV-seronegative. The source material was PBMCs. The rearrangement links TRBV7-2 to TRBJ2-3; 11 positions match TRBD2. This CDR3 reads CASSYSGGAADTQYF. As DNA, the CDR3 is TGTGCCAGCAGCTATAGCGGGGGGGCCGCAGATACGCAGTATTTT.